This is a list of T cell receptor beta chains from one sample in a study of beta chain features in type 1 diabetes. The assay was immunoSEQ multiplex PCR, and TCRdb's table has in-frame clones only and misses some. The data show roughly 450,000 clones, roughly 11% seen once. Material for sequencing was naive CD4+ T cells from blood. The receptor set was obtained from a woman younger than 35 in good health. Each CDR3 is given with its conserved first and last residue. D genes are given only for firm matches. Only part of the rows carry a size: once, few, many, or a class if the clone is expanded.

size: few
J: TRBJ1-1
D: .
V: TRBV28
DNA: TGTGCCAGCAGTTTAAGGGAGGGAGAAGCTTTCTTT
CDR3: CASSLREGEAFF

size: few
J: TRBJ2-1
D: TRBD1
V: TRBV27
DNA: TGTGCCAGCAAAATCGGACAGGGTTTTAGTGAGCAGTTCTTC
CDR3: CASKIGQGFSEQFF

size: .
J: TRBJ2-3
D: TRBD1
V: TRBV6-1
DNA: TGTGCCAGCAGTGGTGGCTGGACAGGGGTTACAGATACGCAGTATTTT
CDR3: CASSGGWTGVTDTQYF

size: .
J: TRBJ2-4
D: .
V: TRBV29-1
DNA: TGCAGCGTTGAAGTGGAGGCGTGGCCAAACATTCAGTACTTC
CDR3: CSVEVEAWPNIQYF

size: .
J: TRBJ2-1
D: TRBD2
V: TRBV27
DNA: TGTGCCAGCAGTGGAGGGCCCCTAGCGGGCTTGGATGAGCAGTTCTTC
CDR3: CASSGGPLAGLDEQFF

size: many
J: TRBJ2-4
D: .
V: TRBV18
DNA: TGTGCCAGCCGCCGGGATGACAAAAACATTCAGTACTTC
CDR3: CASRRDDKNIQYF

size: .
J: TRBJ2-1
D: TRBD2
V: TRBV11-1
DNA: TGTGCCAGCAGCCCAAAGGCCGGGACTAGCGGAAATGAGCAGTTCTTC
CDR3: CASSPKAGTSGNEQFF

size: .
J: TRBJ1-2
D: TRBD1
V: TRBV29-1
DNA: TGCAGCGTTGAAAGGGGGACAGGGGGAAGGTATGGCTACACCTTC
CDR3: CSVERGTGGRYGYTF

size: .
J: TRBJ2-1
D: TRBD2
V: TRBV5-1
DNA: TGCGCCAGCAGCACTCTGACTAGCCGATACAATGAGCAGTTCTTC
CDR3: CASSTLTSRYNEQFF

size: .
J: TRBJ2-5
D: TRBD1
V: TRBV19
DNA: TGTGCCAGTAGTATAAGGGGGACAGTGGAGACCCAGTACTTC
CDR3: CASSIRGTVETQYF

size: .
J: TRBJ1-2
D: .
V: TRBV28
DNA: TGTGCCAGCAGTTCCACAGGGCCCAGTGGCTACACCTTC
CDR3: CASSSTGPSGYTF

size: few
J: TRBJ2-3
D: TRBD1
V: TRBV9
DNA: TGTGCCAGCAGCGCCTCGACAGGGGTTCCTGGGGATACGCAGTATTTT
CDR3: CASSASTGVPGDTQYF

size: .
J: TRBJ1-5
D: TRBD1
V: TRBV27
DNA: TGTGCCAGCAGACAGGGACAGGGGGCATATCAGCCCCAGCATTTT
CDR3: CASRQGQGAYQPQHF

size: few
J: TRBJ2-5
D: .
V: TRBV7-2
DNA: TGTGCCAGCAGCTCAGGGTCCGGGGTGACCCAGTACTTC
CDR3: CASSSGSGVTQYF

size: few
J: TRBJ2-1
D: .
V: TRBV7-2
DNA: TGTGCCAGCAGCCGGGAGAGCTCCTACAATGAGCAGTTCTTC
CDR3: CASSRESSYNEQFF

size: few
J: TRBJ1-1
D: TRBD1
V: TRBV10-3
DNA: TGTGCCATCAGGGACGGGACAGTCAACACTGAAGCTTTCTTT
CDR3: CAIRDGTVNTEAFF

size: once
J: TRBJ2-7
D: .
V: TRBV4-3
DNA: TGCGCCAGCAGCCAGGGGCACAACGCTCGCGAGCAGTACTTC
CDR3: CASSQGHNAREQYF